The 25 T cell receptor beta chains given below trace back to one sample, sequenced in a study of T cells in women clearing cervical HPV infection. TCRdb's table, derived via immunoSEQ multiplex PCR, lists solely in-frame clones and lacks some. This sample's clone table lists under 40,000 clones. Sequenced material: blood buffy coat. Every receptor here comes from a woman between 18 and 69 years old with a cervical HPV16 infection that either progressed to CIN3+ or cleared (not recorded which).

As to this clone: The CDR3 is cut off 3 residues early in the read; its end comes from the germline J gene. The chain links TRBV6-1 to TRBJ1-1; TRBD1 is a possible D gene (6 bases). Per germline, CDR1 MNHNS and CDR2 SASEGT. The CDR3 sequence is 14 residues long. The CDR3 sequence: CASSEVVWGLGAFF. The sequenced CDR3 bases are TGTGCCAGCAGTGAAGTGGTTTGGGGGCTCGGA.

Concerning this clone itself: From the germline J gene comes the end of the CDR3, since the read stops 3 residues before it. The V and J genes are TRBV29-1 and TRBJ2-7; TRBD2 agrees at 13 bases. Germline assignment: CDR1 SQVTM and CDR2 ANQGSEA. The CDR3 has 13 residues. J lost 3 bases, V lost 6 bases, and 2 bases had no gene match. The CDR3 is CSVGLAGSYEQYF. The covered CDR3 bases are TGCAGCGTGGGACTAGCGGGAAGCTACGAG.

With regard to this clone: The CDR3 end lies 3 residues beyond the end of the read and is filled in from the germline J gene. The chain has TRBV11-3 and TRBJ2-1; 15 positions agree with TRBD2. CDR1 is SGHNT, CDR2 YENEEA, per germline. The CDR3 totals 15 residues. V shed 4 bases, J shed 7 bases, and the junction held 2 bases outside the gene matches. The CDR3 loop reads CASSSGTSGRNEQFF. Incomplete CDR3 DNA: TGTGCCAGCAGCTCCGGGACTAGCGGGAGGAATGAG.

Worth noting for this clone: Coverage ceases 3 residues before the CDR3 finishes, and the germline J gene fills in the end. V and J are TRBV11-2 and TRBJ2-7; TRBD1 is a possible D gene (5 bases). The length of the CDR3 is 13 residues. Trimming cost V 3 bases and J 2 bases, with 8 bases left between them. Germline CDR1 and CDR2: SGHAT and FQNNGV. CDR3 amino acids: CASSFAGTYEQYF. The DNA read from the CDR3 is TGTGCCAGCAGCTTCGCAGGGACCTACGAG.

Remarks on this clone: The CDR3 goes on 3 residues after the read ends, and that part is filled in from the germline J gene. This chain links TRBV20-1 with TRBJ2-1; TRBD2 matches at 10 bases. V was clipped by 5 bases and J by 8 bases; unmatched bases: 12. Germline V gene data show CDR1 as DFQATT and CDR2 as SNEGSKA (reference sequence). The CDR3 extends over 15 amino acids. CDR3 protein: CSAQLGLAGVDEQFF. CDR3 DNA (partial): TGCAGTGCTCAACTGGGGCTAGCGGGGGTCGATGAG.

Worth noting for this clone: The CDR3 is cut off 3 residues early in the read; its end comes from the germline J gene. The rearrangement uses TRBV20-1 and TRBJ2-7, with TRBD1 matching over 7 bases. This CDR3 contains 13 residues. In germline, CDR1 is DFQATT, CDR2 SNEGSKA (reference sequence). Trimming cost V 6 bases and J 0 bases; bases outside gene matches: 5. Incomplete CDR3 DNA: TGCAGTGCAATCAGGGACAGCTCCTACGAG. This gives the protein CSAIRDSSYE. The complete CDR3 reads CSAIRDSSYEQYF.

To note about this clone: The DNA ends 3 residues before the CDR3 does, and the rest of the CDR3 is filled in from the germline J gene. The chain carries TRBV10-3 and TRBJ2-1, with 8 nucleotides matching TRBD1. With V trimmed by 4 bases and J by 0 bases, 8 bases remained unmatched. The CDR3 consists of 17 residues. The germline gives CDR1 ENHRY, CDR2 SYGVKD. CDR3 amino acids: CAISGQGRSVSYNEQFF. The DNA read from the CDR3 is TGTGCCATCAGTGGACAGGGGAGGTCAGTCTCCTACAATGAG.

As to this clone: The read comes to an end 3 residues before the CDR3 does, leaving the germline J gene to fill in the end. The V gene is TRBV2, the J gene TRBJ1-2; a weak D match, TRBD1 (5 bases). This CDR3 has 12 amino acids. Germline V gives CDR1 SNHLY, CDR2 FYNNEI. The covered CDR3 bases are TGTGCCAGCAGTACCCAGGGAGACGAC. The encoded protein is CASSTQGDD. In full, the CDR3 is CASSTQGDDYTF.

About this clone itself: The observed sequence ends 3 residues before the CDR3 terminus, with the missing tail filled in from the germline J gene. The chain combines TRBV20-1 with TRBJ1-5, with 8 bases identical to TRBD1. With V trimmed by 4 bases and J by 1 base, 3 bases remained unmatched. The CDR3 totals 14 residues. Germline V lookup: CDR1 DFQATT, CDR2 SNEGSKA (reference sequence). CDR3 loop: CSATQGASNQPQHF. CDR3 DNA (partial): TGCAGTGCTACCCAGGGGGCGAGCAATCAGCCC.

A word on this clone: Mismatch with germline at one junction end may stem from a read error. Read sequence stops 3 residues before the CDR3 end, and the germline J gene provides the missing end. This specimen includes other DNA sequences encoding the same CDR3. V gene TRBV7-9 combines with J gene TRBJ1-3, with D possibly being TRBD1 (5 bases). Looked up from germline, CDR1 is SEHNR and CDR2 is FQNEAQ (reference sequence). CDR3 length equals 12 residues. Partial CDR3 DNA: TGTGCCAGCAGCTTAGCGGCGGACACA. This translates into CASSLAADT. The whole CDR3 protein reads CASSLAADTIYF.

The sequenced part of the CDR3 DNA is TGTGCCAGCAGGGGGGCCGGATTTAATCAGCCC. Translating gives CASRGAGFNQP. The full CDR3 is CASRGAGFNQPQHF. The chain has TRBV2 and TRBJ1-5, with a tentative D call TRBD1 (6 bases). With the read ending 3 residues before the CDR3 end, the germline J gene is used to fill in that end. V was clipped by 6 bases and J by 4 bases, with 13 bases between them. From germline, CDR1 is SNHLY and CDR2 FYNNEI. The CDR3 has 14 residues.

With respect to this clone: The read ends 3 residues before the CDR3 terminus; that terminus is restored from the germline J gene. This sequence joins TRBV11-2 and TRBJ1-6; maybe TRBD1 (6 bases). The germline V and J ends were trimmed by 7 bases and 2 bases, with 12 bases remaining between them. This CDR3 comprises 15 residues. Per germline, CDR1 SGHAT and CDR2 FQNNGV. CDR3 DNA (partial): TGTGCCAGCACAAATCGGACAGCCTATAATTCACCC. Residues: CASTNRTAYNSP. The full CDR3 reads CASTNRTAYNSPLHF.

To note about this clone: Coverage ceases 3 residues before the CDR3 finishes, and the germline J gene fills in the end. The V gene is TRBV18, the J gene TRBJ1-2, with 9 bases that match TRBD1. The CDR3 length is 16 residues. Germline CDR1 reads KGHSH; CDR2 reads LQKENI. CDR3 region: CASSPHRTGVIYDYTF. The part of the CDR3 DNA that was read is TGTGCCAGCTCACCTCATAGGACAGGGGTAATCTACGAC.

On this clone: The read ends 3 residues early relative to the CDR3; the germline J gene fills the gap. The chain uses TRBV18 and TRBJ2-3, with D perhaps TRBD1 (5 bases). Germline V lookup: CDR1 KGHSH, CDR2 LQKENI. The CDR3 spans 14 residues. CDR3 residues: CATSPFDSQETQYF. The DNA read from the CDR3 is TGTGCCACCTCCCCGTTCGACAGCCAAGAGACG.

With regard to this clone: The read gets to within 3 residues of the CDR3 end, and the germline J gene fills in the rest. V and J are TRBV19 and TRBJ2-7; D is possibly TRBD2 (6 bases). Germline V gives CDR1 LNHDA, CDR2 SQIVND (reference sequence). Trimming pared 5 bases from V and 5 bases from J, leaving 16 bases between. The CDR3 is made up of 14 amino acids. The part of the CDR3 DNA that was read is TGTGCCAGTAGTCCACCCGGGGGACGCGACGAG. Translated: CASSPPGGRDE. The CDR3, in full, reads CASSPPGGRDEQYF.

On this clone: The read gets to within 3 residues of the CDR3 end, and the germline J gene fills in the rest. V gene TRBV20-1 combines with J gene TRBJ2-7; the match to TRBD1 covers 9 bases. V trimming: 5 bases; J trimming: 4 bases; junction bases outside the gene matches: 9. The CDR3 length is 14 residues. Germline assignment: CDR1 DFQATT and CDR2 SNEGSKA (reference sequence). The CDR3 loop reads CSAFRDRELYEQYF. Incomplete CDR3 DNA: TGCAGTGCTTTCCGGGACAGGGAGTTGTACGAG.

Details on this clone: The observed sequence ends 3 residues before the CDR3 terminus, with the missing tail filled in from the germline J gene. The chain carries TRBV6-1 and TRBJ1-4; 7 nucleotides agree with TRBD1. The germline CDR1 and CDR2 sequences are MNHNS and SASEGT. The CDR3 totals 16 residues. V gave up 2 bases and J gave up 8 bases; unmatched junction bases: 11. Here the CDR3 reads CASSETLGGGGEKLFF. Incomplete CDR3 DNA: TGTGCCAGCAGTGAAACTTTGGGAGGAGGGGGCGAAAAA.

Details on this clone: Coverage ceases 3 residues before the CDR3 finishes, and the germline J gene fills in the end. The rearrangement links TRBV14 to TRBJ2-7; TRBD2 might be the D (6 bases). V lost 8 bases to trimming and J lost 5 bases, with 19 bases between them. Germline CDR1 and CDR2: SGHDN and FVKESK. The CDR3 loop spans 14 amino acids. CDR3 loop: CASQGGPVDNEQYF. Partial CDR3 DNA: TGTGCCAGCCAAGGAGGGCCAGTGGACAACGAG.

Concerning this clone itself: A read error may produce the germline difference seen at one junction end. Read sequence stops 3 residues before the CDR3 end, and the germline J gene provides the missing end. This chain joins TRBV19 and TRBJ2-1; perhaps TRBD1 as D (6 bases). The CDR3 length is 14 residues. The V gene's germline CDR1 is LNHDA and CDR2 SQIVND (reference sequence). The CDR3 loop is CAGSLTGTRNEQFF. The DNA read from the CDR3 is TGTGCCGGTAGTCTTACAGGGACCCGCAATGAG.

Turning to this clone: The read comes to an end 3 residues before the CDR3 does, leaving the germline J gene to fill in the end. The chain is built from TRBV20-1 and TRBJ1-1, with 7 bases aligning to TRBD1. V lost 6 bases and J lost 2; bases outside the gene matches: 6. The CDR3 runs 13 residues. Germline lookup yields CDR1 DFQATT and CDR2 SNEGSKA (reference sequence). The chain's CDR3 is CSAARDSNTEAFF. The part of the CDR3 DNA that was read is TGCAGTGCCGCCAGGGACAGTAACACTGAA.

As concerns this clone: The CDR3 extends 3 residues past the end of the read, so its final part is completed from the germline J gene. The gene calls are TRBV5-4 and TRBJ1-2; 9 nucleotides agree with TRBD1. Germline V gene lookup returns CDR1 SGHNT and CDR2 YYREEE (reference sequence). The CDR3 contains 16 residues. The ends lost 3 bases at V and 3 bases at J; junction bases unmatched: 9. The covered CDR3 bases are TGTGCCAGCAGCTCCCCTCGGGGACAGGGAGACTATGGC. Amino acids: CASSSPRGQGDYG. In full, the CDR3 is CASSSPRGQGDYGYTF.

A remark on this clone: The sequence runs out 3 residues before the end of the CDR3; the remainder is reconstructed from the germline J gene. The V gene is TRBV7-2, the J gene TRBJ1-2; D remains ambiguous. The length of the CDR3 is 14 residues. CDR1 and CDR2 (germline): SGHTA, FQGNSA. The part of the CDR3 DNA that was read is TGTGCCAGCAGCTTATCACTAGCGGTCTACGAC. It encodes CASSLSLAVYD. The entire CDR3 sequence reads CASSLSLAVYDYTF.

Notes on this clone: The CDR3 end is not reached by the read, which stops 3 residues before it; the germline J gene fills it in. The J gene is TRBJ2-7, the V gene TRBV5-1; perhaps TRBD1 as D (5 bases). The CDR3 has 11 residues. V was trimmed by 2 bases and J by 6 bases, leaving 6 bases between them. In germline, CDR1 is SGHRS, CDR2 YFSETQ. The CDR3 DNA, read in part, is TGCGCCAGCAGCTTCCAGGGCGAG. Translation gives CASSFQGE. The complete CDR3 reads CASSFQGEQYF.

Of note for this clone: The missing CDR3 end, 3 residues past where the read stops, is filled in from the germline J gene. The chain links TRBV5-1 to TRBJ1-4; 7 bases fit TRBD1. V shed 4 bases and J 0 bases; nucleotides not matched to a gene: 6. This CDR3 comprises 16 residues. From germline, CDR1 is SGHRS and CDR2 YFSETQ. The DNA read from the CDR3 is TGCGCCAGCAGCATAGGACAGGTAGCAACTAATGAAAAA. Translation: CASSIGQVATNEK. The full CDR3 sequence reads CASSIGQVATNEKLFF.

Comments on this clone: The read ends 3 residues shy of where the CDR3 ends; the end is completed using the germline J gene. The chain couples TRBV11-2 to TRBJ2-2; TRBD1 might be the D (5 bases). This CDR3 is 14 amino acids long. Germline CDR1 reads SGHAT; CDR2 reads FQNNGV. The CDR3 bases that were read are TGTGCCAGCAGCTTCAGGGCAACTAATGAAAAG. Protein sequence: CASSFRATNEK. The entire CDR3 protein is CASSFRATNEKLFF.